This TCR beta chain was captured in a study of T cells in Graves' hyperthyroidism and ophthalmopathy. Study-wide results and limits: Blood shared most expanded thyroid clonotypes above 0.001. Onset of ophthalmopathy came a median approximately 6.8 months after the model predicted it.

Germline values: CDR1 PRHDT, CDR2 FYEKMQ (reference sequence). CDR3 length equals 14 residues. Trimming cost V 4 bases and J 3 bases, with 12 bases left between them. The table lists this clonotype with many counts. Antigen unknown. Amplification of TCR beta CDR3 regions was performed using RNA transcripts as template. With the HTBI primer set, the TCR CDR3 went through a first round of RT-PCR. TCRdb analysed the multiplex PCR reads with MiXCR anew, one entry per CDR3 protein. The table lists 450,000 to 700,000 distinct CDR3 sequences, approximately 44% of them singletons. The source of this sequence is an adult woman with Graves' disease, either hyperthyroidism or ophthalmopathy (not recorded which). The rearrangement uses TRBV13 and TRBJ1-1; the D is unclear. Material: peripheral blood or thyroid tissue (not recorded which). The CDR3 coding sequence is TGTGCCAGCAGCTCGGACGGGTATTACACTGAAGCTTTCTTT. It codes for CASSSDGYYTEAFF.